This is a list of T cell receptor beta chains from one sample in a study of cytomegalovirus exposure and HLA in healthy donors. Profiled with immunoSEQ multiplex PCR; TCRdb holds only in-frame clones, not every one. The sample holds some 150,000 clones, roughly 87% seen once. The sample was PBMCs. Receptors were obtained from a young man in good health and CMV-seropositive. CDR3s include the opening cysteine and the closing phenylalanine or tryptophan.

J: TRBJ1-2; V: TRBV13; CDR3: CASSLGRQGNYGYTF
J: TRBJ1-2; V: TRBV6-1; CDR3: CASSERAGGYTF
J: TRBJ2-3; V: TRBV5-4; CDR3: CASSLDYSRTDTQYF
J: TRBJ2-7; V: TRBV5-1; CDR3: CASSQRWDRGKVEQYF
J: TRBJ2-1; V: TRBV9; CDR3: CASSPDGLVGYNEQFF
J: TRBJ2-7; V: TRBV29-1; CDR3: CSVIQDNYEQYF
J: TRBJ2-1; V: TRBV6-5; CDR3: CASSYSASGNEQFF
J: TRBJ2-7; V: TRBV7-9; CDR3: CATLRDSYEQYF
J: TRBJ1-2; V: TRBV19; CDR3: CASSIVNRNYGYTF
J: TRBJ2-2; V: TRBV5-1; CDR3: CASQKGAGELFF
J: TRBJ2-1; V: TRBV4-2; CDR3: CASSSGLFNEQFF
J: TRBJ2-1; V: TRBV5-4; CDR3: CASSPSGGRYNEQFF
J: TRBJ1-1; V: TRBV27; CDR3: CASSLLAGLSTEAFF
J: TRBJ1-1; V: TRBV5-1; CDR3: CASSLGALAEAFF
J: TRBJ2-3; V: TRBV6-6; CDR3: CASIGGGDTQYF
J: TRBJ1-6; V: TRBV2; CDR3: CASSLRENNSPLHF